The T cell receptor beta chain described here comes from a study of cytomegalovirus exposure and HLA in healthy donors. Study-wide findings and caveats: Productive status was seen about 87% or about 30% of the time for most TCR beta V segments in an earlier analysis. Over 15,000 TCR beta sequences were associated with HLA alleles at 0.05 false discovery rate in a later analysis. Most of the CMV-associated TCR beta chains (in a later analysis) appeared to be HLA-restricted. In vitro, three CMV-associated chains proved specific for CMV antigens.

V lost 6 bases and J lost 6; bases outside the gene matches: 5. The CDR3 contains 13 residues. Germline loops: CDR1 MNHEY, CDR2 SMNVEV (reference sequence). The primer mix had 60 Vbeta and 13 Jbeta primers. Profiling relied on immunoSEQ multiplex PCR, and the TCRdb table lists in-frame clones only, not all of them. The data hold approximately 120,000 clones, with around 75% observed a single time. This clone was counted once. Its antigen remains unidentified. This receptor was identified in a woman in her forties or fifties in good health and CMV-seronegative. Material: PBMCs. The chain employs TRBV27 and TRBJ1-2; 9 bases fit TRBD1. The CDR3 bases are TGTGCCAGCAGCGTACAGGGGGCTCATGGCTACACCTTC. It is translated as CASSVQGAHGYTF.